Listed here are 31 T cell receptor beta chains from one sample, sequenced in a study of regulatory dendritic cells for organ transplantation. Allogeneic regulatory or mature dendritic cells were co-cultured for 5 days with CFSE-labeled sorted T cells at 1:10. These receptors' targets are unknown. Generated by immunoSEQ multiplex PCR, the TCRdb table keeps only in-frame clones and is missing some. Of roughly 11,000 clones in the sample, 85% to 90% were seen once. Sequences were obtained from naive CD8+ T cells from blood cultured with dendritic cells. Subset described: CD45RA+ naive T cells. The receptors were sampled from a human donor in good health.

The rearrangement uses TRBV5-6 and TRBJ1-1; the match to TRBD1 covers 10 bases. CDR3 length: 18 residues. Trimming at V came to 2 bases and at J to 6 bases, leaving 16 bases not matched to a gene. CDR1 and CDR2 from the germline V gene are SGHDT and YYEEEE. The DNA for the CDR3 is TGTGCCAGCAGCTTTATGTGTGGGACAGGGGAGCAGGTAGCTGAAGCTTTCTTT. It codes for CASSFMCGTGEQVAEAFF.

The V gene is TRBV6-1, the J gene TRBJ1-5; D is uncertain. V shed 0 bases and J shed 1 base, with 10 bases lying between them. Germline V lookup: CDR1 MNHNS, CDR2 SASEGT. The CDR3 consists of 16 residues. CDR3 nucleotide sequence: TGTGCCAGCAGTGAAGCGCCAAACAAGAGCAATCAGCCCCAGCATTTT. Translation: CASSEAPNKSNQPQHF.

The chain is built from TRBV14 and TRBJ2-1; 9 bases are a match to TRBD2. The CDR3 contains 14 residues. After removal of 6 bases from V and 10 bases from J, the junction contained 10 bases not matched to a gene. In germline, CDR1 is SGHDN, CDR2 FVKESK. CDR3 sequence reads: CASSPFAGGPEQFF. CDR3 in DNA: TGTGCCAGCAGTCCCTTTGCGGGAGGGCCGGAGCAGTTCTTC.

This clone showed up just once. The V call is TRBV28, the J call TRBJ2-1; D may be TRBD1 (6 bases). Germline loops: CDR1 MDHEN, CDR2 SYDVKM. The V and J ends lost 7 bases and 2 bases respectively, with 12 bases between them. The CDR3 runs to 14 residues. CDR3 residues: CASMEQGAYNEQFF. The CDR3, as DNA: TGTGCCAGCATGGAACAGGGAGCCTACAATGAGCAGTTCTTC.

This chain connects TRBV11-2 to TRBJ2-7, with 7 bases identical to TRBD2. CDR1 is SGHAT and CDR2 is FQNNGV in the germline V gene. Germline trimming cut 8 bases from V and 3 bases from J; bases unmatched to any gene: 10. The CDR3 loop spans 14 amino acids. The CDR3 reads CASGLVDTIYEQYF. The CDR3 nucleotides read TGTGCCAGCGGACTAGTGGATACAATCTACGAGCAGTACTTC. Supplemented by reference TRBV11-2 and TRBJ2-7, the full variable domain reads EAGVAQSPRYKIIEKRQSVAFWCNPISGHATLYWYQQILGQGPKLLIQFQNNGVVDDSQLPKDRFSAERLKGVDSTLKIQPAKLEDSAVYLCASGLVDTIYEQYFGPGTRLTVT.

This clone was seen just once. In DNA, the CDR3 is TGCGCCAGCAGCCAAGCTACAATCCCGTCGGGGGGGGGAACCTACGAGCAGTACTTC. This gives the protein CASSQATIPSGGGTYEQYF. This chain uses TRBV4-3 with TRBJ2-7, with 8 nucleotides matching TRBD2. Germline V gene sequence: CDR1 LGHNA, CDR2 YSLEER. CDR3 length: 19 amino acids. With 1 base clipped from V and 2 bases from J, the junction kept 16 bases outside the gene matches.

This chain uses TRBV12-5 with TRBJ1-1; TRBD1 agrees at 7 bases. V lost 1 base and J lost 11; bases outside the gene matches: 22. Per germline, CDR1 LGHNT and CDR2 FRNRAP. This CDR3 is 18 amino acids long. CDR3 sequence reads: CASGLDDREGWREFKAFF. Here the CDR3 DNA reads TGTGCTAGTGGTTTGGACGACAGGGAAGGGTGGCGGGAGTTTAAGGCTTTCTTT.

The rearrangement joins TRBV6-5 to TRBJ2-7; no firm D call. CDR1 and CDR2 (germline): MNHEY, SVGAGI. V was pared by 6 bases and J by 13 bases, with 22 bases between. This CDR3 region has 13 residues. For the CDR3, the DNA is TGTGCCAGCAGCCCCGCGGTTACGTTCGGCCACTACTTC. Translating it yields CASSPAVTFGHYF.

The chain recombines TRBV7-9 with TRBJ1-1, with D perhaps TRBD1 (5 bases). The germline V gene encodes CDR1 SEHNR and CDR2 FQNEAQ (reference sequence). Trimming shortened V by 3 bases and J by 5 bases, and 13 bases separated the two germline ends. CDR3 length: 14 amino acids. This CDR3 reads CASSFGPGATEAFF. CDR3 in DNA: TGTGCCAGCAGCTTTGGACCTGGGGCAACTGAAGCTTTCTTT. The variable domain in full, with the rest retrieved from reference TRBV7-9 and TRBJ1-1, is DTGVSQNPRHKITKRGQNVTFRCDPISEHNRLYWYRQTLGQGPEFLTYFQNEAQLEKSRLLSDRFSAERPKGSFSTLEIQRTEQGDSAMYLCASSFGPGATEAFFGQGTRLTVV.

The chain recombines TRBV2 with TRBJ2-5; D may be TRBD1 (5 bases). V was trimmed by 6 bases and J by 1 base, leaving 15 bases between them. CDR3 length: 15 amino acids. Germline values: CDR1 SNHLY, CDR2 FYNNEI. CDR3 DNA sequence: TGTGCCAGCAGACTTATAACAGGTATCCAAGAGACCCAGTACTTC. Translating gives CASRLITGIQETQYF.

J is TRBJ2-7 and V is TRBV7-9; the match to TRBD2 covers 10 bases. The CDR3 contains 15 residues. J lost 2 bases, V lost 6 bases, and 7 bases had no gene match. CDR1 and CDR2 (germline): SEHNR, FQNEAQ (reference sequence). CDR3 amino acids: CASSPQLAGTYEQYF. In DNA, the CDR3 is TGTGCCAGCAGTCCCCAACTAGCGGGGACCTACGAGCAGTACTTC.

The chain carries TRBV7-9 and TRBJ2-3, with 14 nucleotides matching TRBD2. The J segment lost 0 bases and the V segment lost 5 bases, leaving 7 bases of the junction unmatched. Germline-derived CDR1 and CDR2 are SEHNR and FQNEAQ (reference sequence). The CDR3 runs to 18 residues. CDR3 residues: CASSPRTSGRTSTDTQYF. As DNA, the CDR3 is TGTGCCAGCAGCCCCCGGACTAGCGGGAGGACTAGCACAGATACGCAGTATTTT.

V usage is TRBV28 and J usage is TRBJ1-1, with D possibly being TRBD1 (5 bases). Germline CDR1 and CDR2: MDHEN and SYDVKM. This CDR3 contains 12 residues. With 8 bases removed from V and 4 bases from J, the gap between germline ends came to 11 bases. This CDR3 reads CASQGGGTEAFF. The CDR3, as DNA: TGTGCCAGCCAGGGTGGCGGCACTGAAGCTTTCTTT.

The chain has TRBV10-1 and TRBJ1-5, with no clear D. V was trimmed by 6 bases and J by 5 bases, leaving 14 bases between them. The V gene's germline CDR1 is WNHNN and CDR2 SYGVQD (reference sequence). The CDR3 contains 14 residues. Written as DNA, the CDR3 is TGCGCCAGCAGGGAACTGGGTGGGGATCAGCCCCAGCATTTT. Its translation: CASRELGGDQPQHF.

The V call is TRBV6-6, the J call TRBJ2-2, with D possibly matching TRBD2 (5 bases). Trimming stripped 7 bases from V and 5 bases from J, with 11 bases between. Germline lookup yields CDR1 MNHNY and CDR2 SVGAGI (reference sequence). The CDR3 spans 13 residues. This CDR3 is CASTVTGTGELFF. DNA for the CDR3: TGTGCCAGCACCGTTACGGGAACCGGGGAGCTGTTTTTT.

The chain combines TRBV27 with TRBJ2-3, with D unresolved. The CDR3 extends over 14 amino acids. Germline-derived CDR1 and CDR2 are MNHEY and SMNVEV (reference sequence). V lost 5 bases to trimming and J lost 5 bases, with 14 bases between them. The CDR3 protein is CASSSRALRDTQYF. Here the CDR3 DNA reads TGTGCCAGCAGTAGCCGGGCCCTGCGAGATACGCAGTATTTT.

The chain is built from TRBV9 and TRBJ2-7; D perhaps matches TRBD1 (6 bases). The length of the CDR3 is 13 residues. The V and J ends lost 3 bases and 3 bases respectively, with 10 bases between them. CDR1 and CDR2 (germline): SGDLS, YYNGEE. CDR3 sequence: CASSAGQHYEQYF. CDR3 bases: TGTGCCAGCAGCGCCGGACAGCACTACGAGCAGTACTTC.

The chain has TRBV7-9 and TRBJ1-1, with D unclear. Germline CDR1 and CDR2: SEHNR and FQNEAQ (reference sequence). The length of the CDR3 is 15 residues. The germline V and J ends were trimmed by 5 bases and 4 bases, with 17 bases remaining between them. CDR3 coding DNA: TGTGCCAGCAGCCCTCCGATTTCCGATGGCACTGAAGCTTTCTTT. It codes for CASSPPISDGTEAFF.

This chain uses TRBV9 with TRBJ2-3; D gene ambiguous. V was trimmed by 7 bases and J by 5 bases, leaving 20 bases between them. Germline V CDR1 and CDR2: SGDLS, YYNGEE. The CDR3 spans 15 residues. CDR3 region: CASSRYNGEEDTQYF. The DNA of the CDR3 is TGTGCCAGCTCAAGGTACAATGGTGAAGAAGATACGCAGTATTTT. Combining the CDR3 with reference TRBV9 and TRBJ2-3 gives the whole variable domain DSGVTQTPKHLITATGQRVTLRCSPRSGDLSVYWYQQSLDQGLQFLIQYYNGEERAKGNILERFSAQQFPDLHSELNLSSLELGDSALYFCASSRYNGEEDTQYFGPGTRLTVL.

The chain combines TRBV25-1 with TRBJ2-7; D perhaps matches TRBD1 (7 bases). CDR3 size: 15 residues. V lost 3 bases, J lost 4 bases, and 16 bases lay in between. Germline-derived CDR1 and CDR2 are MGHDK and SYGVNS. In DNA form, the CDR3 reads TGTGCCAGCAGTGAGGGTCAGGGGGGACCTTACGAGCAGTACTTC. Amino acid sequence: CASSEGQGGPYEQYF.

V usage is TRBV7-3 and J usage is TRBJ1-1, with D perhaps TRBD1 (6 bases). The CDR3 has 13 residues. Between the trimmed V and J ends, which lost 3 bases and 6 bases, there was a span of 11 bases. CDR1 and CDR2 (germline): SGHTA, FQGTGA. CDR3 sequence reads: CASSFGGAAEAFF. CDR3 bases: TGTGCCAGCAGCTTCGGGGGGGCTGCTGAAGCTTTCTTT.

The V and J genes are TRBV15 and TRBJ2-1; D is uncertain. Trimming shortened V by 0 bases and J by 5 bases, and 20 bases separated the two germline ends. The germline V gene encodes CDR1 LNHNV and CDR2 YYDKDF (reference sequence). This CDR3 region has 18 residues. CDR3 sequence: CATSREFALFQMNNEQFF. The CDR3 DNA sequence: TGTGCCACCAGCAGAGAATTCGCTTTGTTCCAGATGAACAATGAGCAGTTCTTC.

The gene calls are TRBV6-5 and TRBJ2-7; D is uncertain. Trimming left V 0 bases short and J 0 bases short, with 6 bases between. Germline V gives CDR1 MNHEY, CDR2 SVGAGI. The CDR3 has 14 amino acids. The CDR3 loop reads CASSYSGSSYEQYF. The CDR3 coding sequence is TGTGCCAGCAGTTACTCCGGCAGCTCCTACGAGCAGTACTTC.

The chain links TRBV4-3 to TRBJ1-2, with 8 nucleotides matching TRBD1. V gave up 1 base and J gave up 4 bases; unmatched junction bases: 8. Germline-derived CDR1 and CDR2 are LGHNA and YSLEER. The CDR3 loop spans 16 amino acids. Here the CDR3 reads CASSQAGTGVGYGYTF. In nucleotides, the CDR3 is TGCGCCAGCAGCCAAGCCGGGACAGGAGTTGGCTATGGCTACACCTTC.

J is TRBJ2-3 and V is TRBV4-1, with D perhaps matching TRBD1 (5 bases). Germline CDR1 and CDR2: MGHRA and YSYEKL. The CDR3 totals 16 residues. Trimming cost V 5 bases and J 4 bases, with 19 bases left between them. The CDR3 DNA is TGCGCCAGCAGCTACCAATTAGGGGTAGTTCCAGATACGCAGTATTTT. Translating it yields CASSYQLGVVPDTQYF.

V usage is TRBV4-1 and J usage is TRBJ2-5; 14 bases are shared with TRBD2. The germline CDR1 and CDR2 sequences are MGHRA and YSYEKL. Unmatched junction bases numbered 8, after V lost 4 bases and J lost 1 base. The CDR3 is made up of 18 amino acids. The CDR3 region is CASSPGGLAGVIQETQYF. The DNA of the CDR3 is TGCGCCAGCAGCCCCGGGGGACTAGCGGGGGTGATCCAAGAGACCCAGTACTTC.

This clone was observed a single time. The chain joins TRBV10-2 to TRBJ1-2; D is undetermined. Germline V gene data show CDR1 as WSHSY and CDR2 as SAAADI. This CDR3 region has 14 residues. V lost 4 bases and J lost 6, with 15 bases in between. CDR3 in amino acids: CASSVARLDDGYTF. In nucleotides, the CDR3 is TGCGCCAGCAGTGTGGCGAGGTTAGATGATGGCTACACCTTC.

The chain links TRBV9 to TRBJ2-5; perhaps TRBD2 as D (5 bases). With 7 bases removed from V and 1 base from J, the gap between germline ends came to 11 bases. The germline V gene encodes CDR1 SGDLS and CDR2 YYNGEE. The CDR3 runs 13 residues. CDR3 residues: CASGSGFQETQYF. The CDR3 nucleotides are TGTGCCAGCGGGTCGGGATTCCAAGAGACCCAGTACTTC.

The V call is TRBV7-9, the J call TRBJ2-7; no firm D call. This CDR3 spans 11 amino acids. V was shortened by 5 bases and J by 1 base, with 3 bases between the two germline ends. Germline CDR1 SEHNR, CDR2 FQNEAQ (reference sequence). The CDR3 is CASSESYEQYF. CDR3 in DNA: TGTGCCAGCAGCGAATCCTACGAGCAGTACTTC.

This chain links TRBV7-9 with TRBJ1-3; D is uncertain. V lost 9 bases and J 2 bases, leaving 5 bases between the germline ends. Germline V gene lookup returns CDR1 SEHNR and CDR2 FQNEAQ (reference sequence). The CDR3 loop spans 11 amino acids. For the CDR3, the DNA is TGTGCCAGTGGGGCTGGAAACACCATATATTTT. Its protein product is CASGAGNTIYF.

CDR3 sequence reads: CASSKARWFDTTVYSYEQYF. The CDR3 DNA reads as TGTGCCAGCAGCAAAGCGCGTTGGTTTGACACGACAGTTTACTCCTACGAGCAGTACTTC. This rearrangement joins TRBV21-1 to TRBJ2-5; the table gives TRBD1 as D, unverified against the DNA. The end of the DNA aligns better with TRBJ2-7, so the J call may be wrong. TRBV21-1 is assigned pseudogene status. This CDR3 contains 20 residues.